This entry lists 28 T cell receptor beta chains sequenced from one sample in a study of T cells after yellow fever vaccination. TCRdb used MiXCR to reprocess the 5' RACE reads, holding one entry per CDR3 protein. In the table there are approximately 90,000 distinct CDR3 sequences, roughly 6% of which are singletons. The specimen was CD8+ T cells sorted from PBMCs, collected 10 days after the yellow fever booster vaccination. These receptors originate from a man between 18 and 29 years old who received the YFV17D yellow fever vaccine.

This clonotype was observed many times. The gene calls are TRBV6-4 and TRBJ2-3; 16 positions match TRBD2. J gave up 4 bases and V 3 bases, and 1 base lay outside the gene matches. This CDR3 spans 16 amino acids. From germline, CDR1 is MRHNA and CDR2 SNTAGT. Here the CDR3 reads CASSEGLAGGPDTQYF. The CDR3 bases are TGTGCCAGCAGTGAGGGACTAGCGGGGGGGCCAGATACGCAGTATTTT.

This clonotype was seen more than once but under ten times. This rearrangement joins TRBV5-1 to TRBJ2-7; D may be TRBD1 or TRBD2 (5 bases each). Deletions cut 2 bases from V and 3 bases from J, with 15 bases between. CDR1 is SGHRS and CDR2 is YFSETQ in the germline V gene. The CDR3 has 15 amino acids. This chain's CDR3 is CASSLGRRGDYEQYF. CDR3 DNA: TGCGCCAGCAGCTTAGGACGACGAGGGGACTACGAGCAGTACTTC. Full variable domain (missing parts from reference TRBV5-1 and TRBJ2-7): KAGVTQTPRYLIKTRGQQVTLSCSPISGHRSVSWYQQTPGQGLQFLFEYFSETQRNKGNFPGRFSGRQFSNSRSEMNVSTLELGDSALYLCASSLGRRGDYEQYFGPGTRLTVT.

This clonotype was recorded a few times. The chain combines TRBV6-2 or TRBV6-3 with TRBJ2-7; a possible D gene is TRBD1 (6 bases). The CDR3 runs 13 residues. The V gene's germline CDR1 is MNHEY and CDR2 SVGEGT. V shed 6 bases and J shed 0 bases, with 9 bases lying between them. This CDR3 reads CASRRTDSYEQYV. The DNA for the CDR3 is TGTGCCAGCAGAAGGACAGACTCCTACGAGCAGTACGTC.

This chain joins TRBV5-5 and TRBJ1-2; TRBD1 matches at 9 bases. CDR3 length equals 15 residues. Germline lookup yields CDR1 SGHKS and CDR2 YYEKEE (reference sequence). Germline trimming cut 2 bases from V and 7 bases from J; bases unmatched to any gene: 9. CDR3: CASSFMGQGFSGYTF. The CDR3 bases are TGTGCCAGCAGCTTCATGGGACAGGGTTTCTCTGGCTACACCTTC.

The chain uses TRBV30 and TRBJ1-2; 9 bases fit TRBD1. With V trimmed by 7 bases and J by 5 bases, 8 bases remained unmatched. The CDR3 is made up of 13 amino acids. Per the germline V gene, CDR1 is GTSNPN and CDR2 is SVGIG (reference sequence). CDR3 sequence reads: CALKAGQGYGYTF. CDR3 in DNA: TGTGCCTTAAAAGCGGGACAGGGATATGGCTACACCTTC.

The chain is built from TRBV6-5 and TRBJ2-5, with D unclear. With 1 base removed from V and 5 bases from J, the gap between germline ends came to 2 bases. The V gene's germline CDR1 is MNHEY and CDR2 SVGAGI. The length of the CDR3 is 11 residues. CDR3 in DNA: TGTGCCAGCAGTTACTACGAGACCCAGTACTTC. Protein product: CASSYYETQYF.

This chain joins TRBV2 and TRBJ1-1; 9 bases fit TRBD1. CDR3 length equals 15 residues. Per the germline V gene, CDR1 is SNHLY and CDR2 is FYNNEI. V lost 5 bases, J lost 7 bases, and 11 bases stayed unmatched. The CDR3: CASSLRTGAVHEAFF. The CDR3 DNA reads as TGTGCCAGCAGTTTACGGACAGGGGCCGTCCATGAAGCTTTCTTT.

The table lists this clonotype with many counts. This sequence joins TRBV6-2 or TRBV6-3 and TRBJ2-7, with D possibly matching TRBD2 (5 bases). V lost 5 bases to trimming and J lost 4 bases, with 15 bases between them. The CDR3 is 14 amino acids. CDR1 is MNHEY, CDR2 SVGEGT, per germline. The CDR3 spells CASSTLGGLYEQYF. The CDR3 nucleotides read TGTGCCAGCAGTACTTTAGGAGGACTTTACGAGCAGTACTTC.

This clonotype was observed a few times. The chain recombines TRBV27 with TRBJ1-5; possibly TRBD1 for D (6 bases). This CDR3 is 14 amino acids long. The germline V gene has CDR1 MNHEY and CDR2 SMNVEV (reference sequence). Between the trimmed V and J ends, which lost 4 bases and 4 bases, there was a span of 11 bases. CDR3 amino acids: CASSYQGINQPQHF. The CDR3, as DNA: TGTGCCAGCAGTTACCAGGGGATTAATCAGCCCCAGCATTTT.

This clonotype was detected many times. The V gene is TRBV20-1, the J gene TRBJ1-6; D not resolved. Deletions cut 3 bases from V and 1 base from J, with 10 bases between. The germline gives CDR1 DFQATT, CDR2 SNEGSKA (reference sequence). The CDR3 has 15 amino acids. In DNA, the CDR3 is TGCAGTGCTAGTCACGGGGTGTCCTATAATTCACCCCTCCACTTT. This codes for CSASHGVSYNSPLHF.

The chain joins TRBV30 to TRBJ1-6; TRBD1 is a possible D gene (5 bases). Germline assignment: CDR1 GTSNPN and CDR2 SVGIG (reference sequence). The germline V and J ends were trimmed by 4 bases and 10 bases, with 11 bases remaining between them. This CDR3 has 12 amino acids. In nucleotides, the CDR3 is TGTGCCTGGAACCGGGACGGGTCACCCCTCCACTTT. Encoded protein: CAWNRDGSPLHF.

The chain is built from TRBV4-1 and TRBJ1-1, with 11 positions matching TRBD1. The germline gives CDR1 MGHRA, CDR2 YSYEKL. CDR3 length equals 17 residues. V gave up 4 bases and J gave up 2 bases; unmatched junction bases: 9. The CDR3 sequence is CASSLPGQGALNTEAFF. Written as DNA, the CDR3 is TGCGCCAGCAGCCTGCCTGGACAGGGGGCCCTCAACACTGAAGCTTTCTTT.

For the CDR3, the DNA is TGTGCCAGCAGCCAAACTACGACAGAGCCTAACACCGGGGAGCTGTTTTTT. Amino acid sequence: CASSQTTTEPNTGELFF. The chain is built from TRBV3-1 and TRBJ2-2; a possible D gene is TRBD1 (5 bases). Trimming took 2 bases from V and 2 from J, leaving 15 bases between them. From germline, CDR1 is LGHDT and CDR2 YNNKEL (reference sequence). The CDR3 loop spans 17 amino acids.

V is TRBV5-6 and J is TRBJ2-7, with D unresolved. V lost 2 bases and J lost 6, with 9 bases in between. The CDR3 is 12 amino acids. The germline CDR1 and CDR2 sequences are SGHDT and YYEEEE. The CDR3: CASSFWVGEQYV. CDR3 in DNA: TGTGCCAGCAGCTTTTGGGTGGGCGAGCAGTACGTC.

This clonotype occurred many times. The V call is TRBV5-5, the J call TRBJ2-7, with a possible D match to TRBD1 (6 bases). Germline values: CDR1 SGHKS, CDR2 YYEKEE (reference sequence). This CDR3 region has 14 residues. Trimming took off 3 bases at V and 0 bases at J, with 10 bases between the two ends. The CDR3 loop is CASSSGQNSYEQYF. CDR3 coding DNA: TGTGCCAGCAGCTCGGGACAAAACTCCTACGAGCAGTACTTC.

This clonotype was seen repeatedly, ten times or more. The CDR3, as DNA: TGTGCCAGCAGTTACGTCCTAGCGGGGTATGAGCAGTTCTTC. Its translation: CASSYVLAGYEQFF. The chain is built from TRBV6-2 or TRBV6-3 and TRBJ2-1, with 9 bases that match TRBD2. Germline V lookup: CDR1 MNHEY, CDR2 SVGEGT. Unmatched junction bases numbered 4, after V lost 2 bases and J lost 8 bases. There are 14 residues in the CDR3.

This clonotype was observed a handful of times. The rearrangement links TRBV7-9 to TRBJ1-4; unclear D gene. The CDR3 runs to 17 residues. Germline CDR1 and CDR2: SEHNR and FQNEAQ (reference sequence). The ends were cut back, 5 bases at V and 6 bases at J, with 22 bases in the middle. The CDR3 sequence: CASSPPRKFQEDEKLFF. DNA for the CDR3: TGTGCCAGCAGCCCACCTCGGAAGTTTCAAGAGGATGAAAAACTGTTTTTT.

This clonotype was counted at least ten times. The chain links TRBV25-1 to TRBJ1-4; no clear D. CDR3 length: 16 amino acids. V was cut by 5 bases and J by 0 bases, with 13 bases left in between. CDR1 and CDR2 from the germline V gene are MGHDK and SYGVNS. The chain's CDR3 is CASSFSRLATNEKLFF. The DNA of the CDR3 is TGTGCCAGCAGTTTCTCCAGACTCGCAACTAATGAAAAACTGTTTTTT.

This clonotype was observed many times. The rearrangement links TRBV5-1 to TRBJ2-5; possibly TRBD2 for D (5 bases). Trimming stripped 6 bases from V and 7 bases from J, with 16 bases between. The CDR3 extends over 13 amino acids. CDR1 is SGHRS, CDR2 YFSETQ, per germline. The DNA of the CDR3 is TGCGCCAGCACCTACTCAGGACGGGGGACCCAGTACTTC. Its protein is CASTYSGRGTQYF. Using reference TRBV5-1 and TRBJ2-5 for the parts outside the CDR3, the full variable domain is KAGVTQTPRYLIKTRGQQVTLSCSPISGHRSVSWYQQTPGQGLQFLFEYFSETQRNKGNFPGRFSGRQFSNSRSEMNVSTLELGDSALYLCASTYSGRGTQYFGPGTRLLVL.

This clonotype has more than one count but fewer than ten. The V call is TRBV28, the J call TRBJ2-1; D possibly corresponds to TRBD2 (5 bases). The germline gives CDR1 MDHEN, CDR2 SYDVKM. Trimming left V 6 bases short and J 7 bases short, with 22 bases between. CDR3 length: 16 residues. For the CDR3, the DNA is TGTGCCAGCAGACCCGCCCAAGTGAAGGGCGGGAATGAGCAGTTCTTC. As protein: CASRPAQVKGGNEQFF.

A few counts support this clonotype. The J gene is TRBJ2-1, the V gene TRBV7-2; 7 bases map to TRBD1. V shed 4 bases, J shed 7 bases, and the junction held 13 bases outside the gene matches. Germline V gives CDR1 SGHTA, CDR2 FQGNSA. CDR3 length: 16 residues. CDR3 loop: CASSWSWTGWENEQFF. The CDR3, as DNA: TGTGCCAGCAGCTGGTCCTGGACAGGATGGGAGAATGAGCAGTTCTTC.

The table lists this clonotype with many counts. The rearrangement joins TRBV6-4 to TRBJ2-2, with TRBD2 matching 10 bases. CDR3 length: 15 amino acids. Germline V gene lookup returns CDR1 MRHNA and CDR2 SNTAGT. V shed 4 bases and J 1 base; nucleotides not matched to a gene: 0. The CDR3 protein is CASSGLAGNTGELFF. The CDR3 DNA reads as TGTGCCAGCAGTGGACTAGCGGGGAACACCGGGGAGCTGTTTTTT.

About this clonotype itself: The junction departs from the called germline gene at one end, perhaps through a read error. The chain carries TRBV29-1 and TRBJ2-1; D uncertain. In germline, CDR1 is SQVTM, CDR2 ANQGSEA. The CDR3 loop spans 13 amino acids. The CDR3 here is CSVRYSSYTEQFF. The CDR3 DNA sequence: TGCAGCGTTCGTTACTCCTCCTACACTGAGCAGTTCTTC.

There are many counts of this clonotype. J is TRBJ2-7 and V is TRBV6-2 or TRBV6-3; D is undetermined. V was shortened by 2 bases and J by 4 bases, with 6 bases between the two germline ends. There are 12 residues in the CDR3. CDR1 MNHEY and CDR2 SVGEGT come from the germline V gene. The CDR3 here is CASSYGLYEQYF. The DNA of the CDR3 is TGTGCCAGCAGTTACGGCCTGTACGAGCAGTACTTC.

The rearrangement links TRBV19 to TRBJ1-1; D not certain. The CDR3 covers 13 residues. The V gene's germline CDR1 is LNHDA and CDR2 SQIVND (reference sequence). Trimming shortened V by 8 bases and J by 0 bases, and 10 bases separated the two germline ends. CDR3 sequence: CASAGLMNTEAFF. In DNA form, the CDR3 reads TGTGCCAGTGCAGGACTCATGAACACTGAAGCTTTCTTT.

The V gene is TRBV7-2, the J gene TRBJ1-6; D is possibly TRBD1 (6 bases). The CDR3 extends over 17 amino acids. The germline V gene has CDR1 SGHTA and CDR2 FQGNSA. The V gene lost 3 bases and the J gene lost 0 bases, with 12 bases spanning the gap. DNA of the CDR3: TGTGCCAGCAGCTTGGGACACCCATCCTCCTATAATTCACCCCTCCACTTT. Translating it yields CASSLGHPSSYNSPLHF.

The chain uses TRBV4-1 and TRBJ1-5; a possible D gene is TRBD1 (6 bases). V lost 0 bases to trimming and J lost 5 bases, with 11 bases between them. The CDR3 spans 15 residues. Germline-derived CDR1 and CDR2 are MGHRA and YSYEKL. The DNA for the CDR3 is TGCGCCAGCAGCCAAGAGGGCAGGGGCGATCAGCCCCAGCATTTT. It is translated as CASSQEGRGDQPQHF.

This clonotype came up many times. The chain links TRBV10-3 to TRBJ2-1; 9 positions match TRBD2. Germline V gene lookup returns CDR1 ENHRY and CDR2 SYGVKD. The J segment lost 9 bases and the V segment lost 0 bases, leaving 9 bases of the junction unmatched. The CDR3 is 16 amino acids. CDR3: CAISESRAGGMSEQFF. CDR3 in DNA: TGTGCCATCAGTGAGTCAAGAGCGGGGGGTATGAGTGAGCAGTTCTTC.